Following are 25 T cell receptor beta chains from one sample sequenced in a study of CD8 T cells in ankylosing spondylitis. Findings and limits, study-wide: For ankylosing spondylitis blood, a TCR beta motif of fewer than 10 highly homologous variants appeared characteristic.

No antigens are known for them. TCRdb used MiXCR to reprocess the 5' RACE reads, holding one entry per CDR3 protein. In the table there are fewer than 550,000 distinct CDR3 sequences, roughly 5% of which are singletons. Sequencing input: blood, either unsorted or a sorted T cell fraction (not recorded which). The receptor set was obtained from a male donor with ankylosing spondylitis.

The genes are TRBV7-2 and TRBJ2-5; either TRBD1 or TRBD2 may supply D (5 bases each). The length of the CDR3 is 17 residues. Germline V gene lookup returns CDR1 SGHTA and CDR2 FQGNSA. Trimming removed 1 base at V and 9 bases at J, with 24 bases between. The CDR3 here is CASSLVPQSGYQGPQYF. The CDR3 region has the DNA TGTGCCAGCAGCTTAGTACCGCAATCGGGGTACCAGGGTCCCCAGTACTTC.

As concerns this clonotype: A much more abundant neighbour one base away suggests this may be a read error. The chain couples TRBV7-8 to TRBJ2-5; the D gene is possibly TRBD2 (7 bases). V shed 5 bases and J shed 7 bases, with 17 bases lying between them. From germline, CDR1 is SGHVS and CDR2 FQNEAQ. This CDR3 region has 14 residues. CDR3 coding DNA: TGTGCCAGCAGCCCGTACAGGGAGGGAGGGACCCAGTACTTC. Translating it yields CASSPYREGGTQYF.

This clonotype was recorded at least ten times. This chain connects TRBV20-1 to TRBJ1-3; D not certain. The CDR3 is 13 amino acids. The germline V gene has CDR1 DFQATT and CDR2 SNEGSKA (reference sequence). Trimming removed 2 bases at V and 0 bases at J, with 5 bases between. CDR3 sequence (DNA): TGCAGTGCTAGAAGATCCTCTGGAAACACCATATATTTT. Its translation: CSARRSSGNTIYF.

This clonotype showed up many times. This chain joins TRBV24-1 and TRBJ2-1, with a weak D call TRBD2 (6 bases). Germline V CDR1 and CDR2: KGHDR, SFDVKD. Trimming shortened V by 6 bases and J by 8 bases, and 22 bases separated the two germline ends. This CDR3 has 16 residues. The CDR3: CATSPYSLAVLDEQFF. The CDR3 DNA reads TGTGCCACCAGTCCCTACTCACTAGCTGTGTTGGATGAGCAGTTCTTC.

The sample holds a few counts of this clonotype. The rearrangement uses TRBV5-1 and TRBJ2-1; D remains unclear. V dropped 2 bases and J dropped 2 bases, with 8 bases sitting between them. The germline CDR1 and CDR2 sequences are SGHRS and YFSETQ. The CDR3 is 14 amino acids. CDR3 in DNA: TGCGCCAGCAGCTTCAGCTCGCCCTACAATGAGCAGTTCTTC. It codes for CASSFSSPYNEQFF.

The sample holds a few counts of this clonotype. The chain uses TRBV20-1 and TRBJ2-7, with D unclear. Germline values: CDR1 DFQATT, CDR2 SNEGSKA (reference sequence). V lost 3 bases to trimming and J lost 9 bases, with 15 bases between them. CDR3 length: 12 residues. The DNA for the CDR3 is TGCAGTGCTAGTGGTGGGTCCGTACGGCAGTACTTC. It translates to CSASGGSVRQYF.

This clonotype has at least ten counts. The chain combines TRBV7-3 with TRBJ2-3; D is unclear. Germline V gene lookup returns CDR1 SGHTA and CDR2 FQGTGA. The V and J ends lost 8 bases and 4 bases respectively, with 19 bases between them. This CDR3 comprises 15 residues. CDR3 bases: TGTGCCAGCGGGCTAGAACCGGCCTCGGCAGATACGCAGTATTTT. Amino acids: CASGLEPASADTQYF.

In its sample, this clonotype was seen many times. V and J are TRBV20-1 and TRBJ2-3, with 10 bases aligning to TRBD2. Germline V gene sequence: CDR1 DFQATT, CDR2 SNEGSKA (reference sequence). V lost 2 bases to trimming and J lost 3 bases; unmatched junction nucleotides: 14. The CDR3 extends over 18 amino acids. This CDR3 reads CSARLQRGGLVFTDTQYF. The CDR3 DNA follows: TGCAGTGCTAGACTCCAGCGGGGGGGCCTTGTTTTTACAGATACGCAGTATTTT.

This clonotype showed up many times. This rearrangement joins TRBV29-1 to TRBJ2-2, with a possible D match to TRBD2 (6 bases). V dropped 4 bases and J dropped 7 bases, with 13 bases sitting between them. Germline CDR1 and CDR2: SQVTM and ANQGSEA. The CDR3 is 13 residues long. The CDR3 is CSVVPGEVGELFF. The CDR3 DNA reads TGCAGCGTTGTTCCGGGGGAAGTCGGGGAGCTGTTTTTT.

This clonotype was seen repeatedly, ten times or more. V usage is TRBV11-2 and J usage is TRBJ2-2; D is unclear. The germline V gene has CDR1 SGHAT and CDR2 FQNNGV. V lost 5 bases and J 7 bases, leaving 17 bases between the germline ends. There are 15 residues in the CDR3. CDR3 sequence: CASSPNWVIGGELFF. CDR3 DNA sequence: TGTGCCAGCAGCCCTAATTGGGTGATTGGCGGGGAGCTGTTTTTT.

This clonotype was seen repeatedly, ten times or more. V usage is TRBV9 and J usage is TRBJ2-1; 10 positions agree with TRBD2. The V segment lost 3 bases and the J segment 7 bases; nucleotides outside the gene matches: 10. Germline V gene sequence: CDR1 SGDLS, CDR2 YYNGEE. This CDR3 has 16 amino acids. The CDR3 here is CASSAPLLAGINEQFF. DNA of the CDR3: TGTGCCAGCAGCGCCCCGTTACTAGCGGGGATTAATGAGCAGTTCTTC.

This clonotype was recorded many times. This sequence joins TRBV20-1 and TRBJ1-3; no definite D call. The CDR3 consists of 13 residues. Trimming left V 3 bases short and J 2 bases short, with 8 bases between. CDR1 and CDR2 from the germline V gene are DFQATT and SNEGSKA (reference sequence). CDR3 DNA sequence: TGCAGTGCTAGGGGAGGAGCTGGAAACACCATATATTTT. Protein: CSARGGAGNTIYF.

In its sample, this clonotype was seen many times. The V call is TRBV5-4, the J call TRBJ2-4; TRBD2 might be the D (6 bases). The germline V gene has CDR1 SGHNT and CDR2 YYREEE (reference sequence). Trimming took 4 bases from V and 0 from J, leaving 8 bases between them. The CDR3 runs 14 residues. The CDR3 protein is CASSTGGAKNIQYF. The CDR3, as DNA: TGTGCCAGCAGCACCGGGGGAGCCAAAAACATTCAGTACTTC.

This chain connects TRBV2 to TRBJ1-1; D remains unclear. Germline V gives CDR1 SNHLY, CDR2 FYNNEI. The CDR3 covers 13 residues. Trimming left V 4 bases short and J 0 bases short, with 6 bases between. The CDR3 DNA follows: TGTGCCAGCAGTGGGCCTTTGAACACTGAAGCTTTCTTT. This sequence encodes CASSGPLNTEAFF.

This clonotype was detected ten times or more. The chain links TRBV10-3 to TRBJ2-7; the D is unclear. Germline V gene lookup returns CDR1 ENHRY and CDR2 SYGVKD. V shed 8 bases and J shed 5 bases, with 16 bases lying between them. CDR3 length equals 13 residues. CDR3 DNA: TGTGCCATCGCCTACAGTTTACTAAACGAGCAGTACTTC. Residues: CAIAYSLLNEQYF.

There are a few counts of this clonotype. The gene calls are TRBV7-2 and TRBJ1-6; a possible D gene is TRBD1 (6 bases). V was pared by 3 bases and J by 9 bases, with 12 bases between. The V gene's germline CDR1 is SGHTA and CDR2 FQGNSA. The CDR3 runs to 14 residues. The CDR3 DNA sequence: TGTGCCAGCAGCTTCAAACAGGGAGGTTCACCCCTCCACTTT. Protein: CASSFKQGGSPLHF.

The sample holds many counts of this clonotype. This rearrangement joins TRBV25-1 to TRBJ2-1; tentatively, D is TRBD2 (5 bases). CDR1 is MGHDK, CDR2 SYGVNS, per germline. Trimming pared 0 bases from V and 2 bases from J, leaving 11 bases between. CDR3 length: 16 amino acids. The CDR3 protein is CASSEYSSAAYNEQFF. The CDR3 DNA reads TGTGCCAGCAGTGAATATAGTAGCGCTGCCTACAATGAGCAGTTCTTC.

This clonotype was detected many times. The genes are TRBV12-3 or TRBV12-4 and TRBJ2-1, with 7 nucleotides matching TRBD1. V lost 6 bases, J lost 7 bases, and 12 bases stayed unmatched. The CDR3 contains 15 residues. CDR3 sequence (DNA): TGTGCCAGCAGCTACGCACAAACAGGGGCTAATGAGCAGTTCTTC. Translation: CASSYAQTGANEQFF.

V is TRBV19 and J is TRBJ2-1; 8 bases align to TRBD2. Per the germline V gene, CDR1 is LNHDA and CDR2 is SQIVND (reference sequence). The CDR3 runs to 16 residues. Trimming took 5 bases from V and 8 from J; bases not matched to a gene: 14. The CDR3 DNA reads as TGTGCCAGTAGTCCGATGGGGTCGGCAGCGGGGGATGAGCAGTTCTTC. Amino acids: CASSPMGSAAGDEQFF. Full variable domain (rest looked up from reference TRBV19 and TRBJ2-1): DGGITQSPKYLFRKEGQNVTLSCEQNLNHDAMYWYRQDPGQGLRLIYYSQIVNDFQKGDIAEGYSVSREKKESFPLTVTSAQKNPTAFYLCASSPMGSAAGDEQFFGPGTRLTVL.

This clonotype came up many times. The chain carries TRBV28 and TRBJ2-1; 8 nucleotides align to TRBD2. The length of the CDR3 is 16 residues. CDR1 is MDHEN and CDR2 is SYDVKM in the germline V gene. Trimming took 4 bases from V and 7 from J; bases not matched to a gene: 12. The CDR3 DNA follows: TGTGCCAGCAGTTCGACCCGGGGGGGTCCTTCAAATGAGCAGTTCTTC. It yields the protein CASSSTRGGPSNEQFF.

This clonotype was counted ten times or more. The rearrangement links TRBV28 to TRBJ2-5; D may be TRBD1 (6 bases). Germline V gives CDR1 MDHEN, CDR2 SYDVKM. The CDR3 is made up of 13 amino acids. CDR3 loop: CASRPGAGETQYF. The CDR3 region has the DNA TGTGCGAGCCGGCCAGGGGCGGGAGAGACCCAGTACTTC.

In this sample, this clonotype turned up many times. The V call is TRBV29-1, the J call TRBJ2-7; 7 positions agree with TRBD1. Per germline, CDR1 SQVTM and CDR2 ANQGSEA. J gave up 7 bases and V 7 bases, and 10 bases lay outside the gene matches. CDR3 length equals 12 residues. The CDR3 sequence is CSGLRMTGEQYF. CDR3 bases: TGCAGCGGATTGCGCATGACAGGGGAGCAGTACTTC.

The sample holds many counts of this clonotype. The chain uses TRBV3-1 and TRBJ2-7; D may correspond to TRBD1 or TRBD2 (5 bases each). This CDR3 has 13 residues. From germline, CDR1 is LGHDT and CDR2 YNNKEL (reference sequence). V was pared by 1 base and J by 12 bases, with 16 bases between. CDR3 region: CASSQGEAPGLYF. The CDR3 DNA sequence: TGTGCCAGCAGCCAAGGGGAAGCGCCGGGGCTGTACTTC.

This clonotype has at least ten counts. The chain joins TRBV4-2 to TRBJ2-2, with D perhaps TRBD1 (6 bases). Germline V CDR1 and CDR2: LGHNA, YNFKEQ. V lost 1 base to trimming and J lost 2 bases, with 17 bases between them. This CDR3 spans 18 amino acids. The CDR3 spells CASSQVRSGGQNTGELFF. The CDR3 DNA sequence: TGTGCCAGCAGCCAAGTTAGATCTGGGGGCCAAAACACCGGGGAGCTGTTTTTT.

There are many counts of this clonotype. V gene TRBV7-2 combines with J gene TRBJ1-1; D uncertain. V shed 10 bases and J shed 0 bases, with 18 bases lying between them. CDR1 is SGHTA, CDR2 FQGNSA, per germline. This CDR3 region has 15 residues. The CDR3 spells CANKVQPWVNTEAFF. In nucleotides, the CDR3 is TGTGCCAACAAGGTCCAACCGTGGGTGAACACTGAAGCTTTCTTT.